One and the same sample provided the 13 T cell receptor beta chains below, sequenced in a study of human T cells and chemical hapten exposure (TCRdb year 2021). The time point label for this specimen denotes: patch test 2, 6 weeks after DPC sensitization. Read against the paper, the sample's treatment or condition label means: therapeutic diphenylcyclopropenone sensitization with weekly scalp DPC. The library was generated by RACE. Sequencing was carried out with a NextSeq 500. Using fastp trimming at Q25 and MiXCR clonotype assembly, TCRdb reanalyzed the public sequencing data and kept in-frame beta chains. Rows matching on CDR3 protein sequence are summarized as one entry with the most common DNA and genes. For this sample there are approximately 120,000 distinct CDR3 sequences; more than 7% appear just once. The top ten clonotypes cover about 3% of the sample. Sequences were derived from whole blood, sampled in connection with sensitization to the hapten diphenylcyclopropenone (DPC). These receptors all come from a woman aged 40-49 years with alopecia areata. Some clones in this sample may be carry-over from other donors' samples.

This clonotype appeared a few times. The chain joins TRBV14 to TRBJ2-1, with D possibly matching TRBD2 (5 bases). The CDR3 loop spans 15 amino acids. Germline assignment: CDR1 SGHDN and CDR2 FVKESK. Trimming left V 1 base short and J 5 bases short, with 12 bases between. CDR3 region: CASSQVRRVDNEQFF. The CDR3 DNA is TGTGCCAGCAGCCAAGTCCGGCGGGTTGACAATGAGCAGTTCTTC.

This clonotype was counted at least ten times. The V and J genes are TRBV5-1 and TRBJ1-5; TRBD1 might be the D (6 bases). Germline CDR1 reads SGHRS; CDR2 reads YFSETQ. The ends were cut back, 6 bases at V and 7 bases at J, with 20 bases in the middle. The CDR3 contains 15 residues. Here the CDR3 DNA reads TGCGCCAGCACCTTAGATGGGGGCACGGGACAGCCCCAGCATTTT. The encoded protein is CASTLDGGTGQPQHF.

The V gene is TRBV18, the J gene TRBJ2-5, with D unresolved. The germline gives CDR1 KGHSH, CDR2 LQKENI. V gave up 4 bases and J gave up 5 bases, with 8 bases separating them. The length of the CDR3 is 12 residues. As DNA, the CDR3 is TGTGCCAGCTCACAAATAGGGGAGACCCAGTACTTC. Protein product: CASSQIGETQYF.

The chain carries TRBV27 and TRBJ1-1, with 9 bases matching TRBD1. The CDR3 has 13 residues. CDR1 is MNHEY and CDR2 is SMNVEV in the germline V gene (reference sequence). The V segment lost 2 bases and the J segment 11 bases; nucleotides outside the gene matches: 6. The chain's CDR3 is CASSLRDRVEAFF. The CDR3 DNA reads TGTGCCAGCAGTTTAAGGGACAGGGTCGAGGCTTTCTTT.

This clonotype occurred a few times. This rearrangement joins TRBV5-1 to TRBJ2-1, with 9 positions matching TRBD2. The CDR3 spans 15 residues. V lost 2 bases, J lost 10 bases, and 10 bases stayed unmatched. Germline V gene sequence: CDR1 SGHRS, CDR2 YFSETQ. CDR3 protein: CASSFPAGGPKEQFF. The CDR3 nucleotides are TGCGCCAGCAGCTTTCCTGCGGGGGGGCCGAAGGAGCAGTTCTTC.

This clonotype was recorded many times. The V gene is TRBV2, the J gene TRBJ2-1; 11 nucleotides line up with TRBD2. After removal of 8 bases from V and 7 bases from J, the junction contained 13 bases not matched to a gene. CDR1 and CDR2 (germline): SNHLY, FYNNEI. The length of the CDR3 is 16 residues. CDR3 DNA sequence: TGTGCCAGCGTTTGGAGTAGCGGGGGGGGAGGTAATGAGCAGTTCTTC. Protein: CASVWSSGGGGNEQFF.

This clonotype was seen only a few times. The rearrangement uses TRBV28 and TRBJ2-2, with no clear D. The germline V gene has CDR1 MDHEN and CDR2 SYDVKM. The CDR3 sequence is 16 residues long. Deletions cut 6 bases from V and 2 bases from J, with 16 bases between. CDR3 nucleotide sequence: TGTGCCAGCAGCCCCCCCCCGTGGCGAAACACCGGGGAGCTGTTTTTT. This codes for CASSPPPWRNTGELFF.

This chain uses TRBV7-2 with TRBJ2-7; no reliable D call. Germline loops: CDR1 SGHTA, CDR2 FQGNSA. The CDR3 is 14 residues long. V lost 0 bases and J lost 1, with 7 bases in between. In DNA form, the CDR3 reads TGTGCCAGCAGCTTAGCGGCTGCTTCCTACGAGCAGTACTTC. This translates into CASSLAAASYEQYF.

This rearrangement joins TRBV7-2 to TRBJ2-5, with TRBD1 matching 8 bases. Germline-derived CDR1 and CDR2 are SGHTA and FQGNSA. Germline trimming cut 4 bases from V and 5 bases from J; bases unmatched to any gene: 6. The CDR3 contains 14 residues. For the CDR3, the DNA is TGTGCCAGCAGCTCATGGACAGGGATGGAGACCCAGTACTTC. This translates into CASSSWTGMETQYF.

This clonotype was detected a few times. Here the CDR3 reads CASSQEDRGAYGYTF. In DNA, the CDR3 is TGCGCCAGCAGCCAAGAAGACAGGGGCGCCTATGGCTACACCTTC. The J gene is TRBJ1-2, the V gene TRBV4-1; 8 bases are a match to TRBD1. V lost 0 bases to trimming and J lost 4 bases; unmatched junction nucleotides: 4. Per the germline V gene, CDR1 is MGHRA and CDR2 is YSYEKL. The CDR3 loop spans 15 amino acids.

Only a few counts were recorded for this clonotype. The rearrangement joins TRBV7-6 to TRBJ2-4; weak D call: TRBD2 (6 bases). The V end lost 2 bases, the J end lost 5 bases, and 10 bases lay between the germline ends. Germline CDR1 SGHVS, CDR2 FNYEAQ. The CDR3 runs 14 residues. The CDR3 sequence: CASSLQGGENIQYF. The CDR3 DNA reads as TGTGCCAGCAGCTTACAGGGCGGGGAAAACATTCAGTACTTC.

This clonotype was found many times. The chain uses TRBV6-5 and TRBJ2-5; D remains unclear. Germline values: CDR1 MNHEY, CDR2 SVGAGI. The V and J ends lost 5 bases and 4 bases respectively, with 14 bases between them. CDR3 length: 14 amino acids. The CDR3 coding sequence is TGTGCCAGCAGTCTTGCCTCTAGTGGAGAGACCCAGTACTTC. As protein: CASSLASSGETQYF.

This clonotype came up a few times. The J gene is TRBJ1-2, the V gene TRBV5-1; 11 bases fit TRBD1. Germline CDR1 and CDR2: SGHRS and YFSETQ. This CDR3 spans 15 amino acids. V shed 5 bases, J shed 6 bases, and the junction held 9 bases outside the gene matches. The CDR3 coding sequence is TGCGCCAGCAGTCGGACAGGGGGCGTTGTCGATGGCTACACCTTC. It yields the protein CASSRTGGVVDGYTF.